A single sample is the source of the 22 T cell receptor beta chains below, sequenced in a study of blood T cell repertoires in COVID-19. Using immunoSEQ multiplex PCR, the repertoire was profiled, and TCRdb retains in-frame clones only, with some absent. Among around 500,000 clones listed, approximately 86% were seen once. The specimen sequenced was PBMCs or T cells enriched from blood (not recorded which). The source is a woman aged 60-70 years who had recovered from COVID-19.

This sequence joins TRBV27 and TRBJ2-1, with TRBD2 identical over 10 bases. V shed 3 bases, J shed 9 bases, and the junction held 14 bases outside the gene matches. CDR3 length equals 17 residues. Germline-derived CDR1 and CDR2 are MNHEY and SMNVEV (reference sequence). The CDR3 loop reads CASSFLRVAGGLGEQFF. For the CDR3, the DNA is TGTGCCAGCAGTTTTCTCCGGGTAGCGGGGGGTTTGGGTGAGCAGTTCTTC.

V gene TRBV5-1 combines with J gene TRBJ1-4, with 9 bases fitting TRBD1. The V gene's germline CDR1 is SGHRS and CDR2 YFSETQ. The CDR3 is made up of 14 amino acids. Unmatched junction bases numbered 1, after V lost 4 bases and J lost 3 bases. CDR3 nucleotide sequence: TGCGCCAGCAGCGGGACAGGGCCTAATGAAAAACTGTTTTTT. The encoded protein is CASSGTGPNEKLFF. Variable domain in full (rest from reference TRBV5-1 and TRBJ1-4): KAGVTQTPRYLIKTRGQQVTLSCSPISGHRSVSWYQQTPGQGLQFLFEYFSETQRNKGNFPGRFSGRQFSNSRSEMNVSTLELGDSALYLCASSGTGPNEKLFFGSGTQLSVL.

V usage is TRBV6-5 and J usage is TRBJ1-1; 8 positions match TRBD1. This CDR3 comprises 11 residues. Losses at the gene ends were 6 bases for V and 11 bases for J; bases not matched to a gene: 5. The germline V gene encodes CDR1 MNHEY and CDR2 SVGAGI. In DNA form, the CDR3 reads TGTGCCAGCAGAAGGACAGGGCACGCTTTCTTT. Translation: CASRRTGHAFF.

The chain couples TRBV2 to TRBJ1-3, with D maybe TRBD1 (5 bases). This CDR3 comprises 15 residues. The germline V gene encodes CDR1 SNHLY and CDR2 FYNNEI. The V end was cut by 5 bases, the J end by 4 bases, with 15 bases between. Here the CDR3 reads CASSQQGSGGNTIYF. The CDR3 DNA reads TGTGCCAGCAGTCAGCAGGGTAGTGGAGGAAACACCATATATTTT.

This chain joins TRBV6-6 and TRBJ2-2; D might be TRBD2 (6 bases). The CDR3 is 14 residues long. V lost 7 bases, J lost 5 bases, and 14 bases lay in between. Germline CDR1 is MNHNY and CDR2 is SVGAGI (reference sequence). The CDR3 spells CASTFRRETGELFF. CDR3 nucleotides: TGTGCCAGCACCTTCCGGAGGGAGACCGGGGAGCTGTTTTTT.

The chain recombines TRBV5-1 with TRBJ2-3; 16 bases are shared with TRBD2. The CDR3 runs 18 residues. The V gene's germline CDR1 is SGHRS and CDR2 YFSETQ. With V trimmed by 4 bases and J by 0 bases, 5 bases remained unmatched. The DNA of the CDR3 is TGCGCCAGCAGCCGGGGACTAGCGGGGGGGCCAAGCACAGATACGCAGTATTTT. Its translation is CASSRGLAGGPSTDTQYF.

This rearrangement joins TRBV10-3 to TRBJ2-5, with D maybe TRBD1 (5 bases). The CDR3 loop spans 15 amino acids. Germline CDR1 reads ENHRY; CDR2 reads SYGVKD. Between the trimmed V and J ends, which lost 0 bases and 4 bases, there was a span of 12 bases. The CDR3 is CAISESQGYGETQYF. The CDR3, as DNA: TGTGCCATCAGTGAGTCCCAGGGATACGGAGAGACCCAGTACTTC.

V is TRBV5-4 and J is TRBJ2-5; D not certain. V shed 0 bases and J shed 4 bases, with 10 bases lying between them. The CDR3 is 14 residues long. Germline V gene lookup returns CDR1 SGHNT and CDR2 YYREEE (reference sequence). The CDR3 sequence is CASSLGQNIETQYF. CDR3 DNA: TGTGCCAGCAGCTTGGGACAAAACATAGAGACCCAGTACTTC.

The V call is TRBV4-1, the J call TRBJ2-3; perhaps TRBD2 as D (7 bases). The germline V and J ends were trimmed by 0 bases and 10 bases, with 14 bases remaining between them. The germline CDR1 and CDR2 sequences are MGHRA and YSYEKL. The CDR3 has 14 residues. The CDR3 DNA sequence: TGCGCCAGCAGCCAAGATCGGGAGGACAGTCCGCAGTATTTT. Translating gives CASSQDREDSPQYF.

The rearrangement joins TRBV24-1 to TRBJ1-5; 7 bases line up with TRBD1. V lost 4 bases and J lost 5; bases outside the gene matches: 7. CDR1 is KGHDR, CDR2 SFDVKD, per germline. The CDR3 length is 15 residues. CDR3 coding DNA: TGTGCCACCAGTGACCCCGGGCAGGGGGATCAGCCCCAGCATTTT. Amino acids: CATSDPGQGDQPQHF.

J is TRBJ1-1 and V is TRBV6-5; D is ambiguous. The germline V gene encodes CDR1 MNHEY and CDR2 SVGAGI. CDR3 length: 13 residues. V lost 6 bases and J 0 bases, leaving 8 bases between the germline ends. The CDR3 DNA is TGTGCCAGCAGACGAGTTCTGAACACTGAAGCTTTCTTT. Amino acid sequence: CASRRVLNTEAFF.

The chain recombines TRBV6-2 or TRBV6-3 with TRBJ2-3; 7 nucleotides match TRBD2. The CDR3 runs 16 residues. After removal of 0 bases from V and 0 bases from J, the junction contained 3 bases not matched to a gene. Germline V gene sequence: CDR1 MNHEY, CDR2 SVGEGT. The CDR3 coding sequence is TGTGCCAGCAGTTACTCGATGCGGGGGAGCACAGATACGCAGTATTTT. Protein product: CASSYSMRGSTDTQYF.

The gene calls are TRBV18 and TRBJ2-4, with a possible D match to TRBD1 (5 bases). The germline V and J ends were trimmed by 6 bases and 3 bases, with 15 bases remaining between them. The CDR3 is made up of 15 amino acids. The germline V gene encodes CDR1 KGHSH and CDR2 LQKENI. The CDR3, as DNA: TGTGCCAGCTCCCCTCCGACAGAGGACAAAAACATTCAGTACTTC. It is translated as CASSPPTEDKNIQYF.

The genes are TRBV5-6 and TRBJ2-4; D possibly corresponds to TRBD1 (6 bases). V was shortened by 0 bases and J by 1 base, with 11 bases between the two germline ends. The CDR3 length is 16 residues. CDR1 and CDR2 from the germline V gene are SGHDT and YYEEEE. The CDR3 loop reads CASSLAGVWAKNIQYF. In DNA form, the CDR3 reads TGTGCCAGCAGCTTGGCAGGGGTATGGGCCAAAAACATTCAGTACTTC. The variable domain in full, completed from reference TRBV5-6 and TRBJ2-4, reads DAGVTQSPTHLIKTRGQQVTLRCSPKSGHDTVSWYQQALGQGPQFIFQYYEEEERQRGNFPDRFSGHQFPNYSSELNVNALLLGDSALYLCASSLAGVWAKNIQYFGAGTRLSVL.

The J gene is TRBJ2-1, the V gene TRBV28; 7 nucleotides line up with TRBD1. Germline V gives CDR1 MDHEN, CDR2 SYDVKM. V was pared by 6 bases and J by 9 bases, with 11 bases of the junction left unmatched. This CDR3 has 14 residues. CDR3 in amino acids: CASRRGPVEAEQFF. CDR3 nucleotides: TGTGCCAGCAGGAGGGGGCCGGTAGAAGCTGAGCAGTTCTTC.

This clone was seen only once. This chain joins TRBV13 and TRBJ2-7; tentatively, D is TRBD2 (6 bases). CDR3 length: 14 residues. Trimming shortened V by 5 bases and J by 7 bases, and 18 bases separated the two germline ends. Germline V CDR1 and CDR2: PRHDT, FYEKMQ (reference sequence). CDR3 bases: TGTGCCAGCAGCCTCCCGGGGGTGCCCAAGGAGCAGTACTTC. This gives the protein CASSLPGVPKEQYF.

The rearrangement joins TRBV5-8 to TRBJ1-2, with unresolved D. This CDR3 spans 12 amino acids. Trimming stripped 7 bases from V and 5 bases from J, with 12 bases between. Germline CDR1 reads SGHTS; CDR2 reads YDEGEE. For the CDR3, the DNA is TGTGCCAGCCGTGGAGTAGGTTATGGCTACACCTTC. This codes for CASRGVGYGYTF.

This clone was seen only once. The chain couples TRBV28 to TRBJ2-5, with TRBD2 matching 12 bases. V dropped 3 bases and J dropped 6; count of bases not matched to a gene: 5. The CDR3 contains 15 residues. Germline V CDR1 and CDR2: MDHEN, SYDVKM. The CDR3 DNA follows: TGTGCCAGCAGTTTTCTAGCGGGGGGGCAAAAGACCCAGTACTTC. This sequence encodes CASSFLAGGQKTQYF.

The CDR3 DNA reads as TGTGCCACCAGCAGTATACCTCAGGGGGTAGGGGCCGGGGAGCTGTTTTTT. This gives the protein CATSSIPQGVGAGELFF. The chain employs TRBV15 and TRBJ2-2; 7 bases agree with TRBD1. Germline V CDR1 and CDR2: LNHNV, YYDKDF (reference sequence). The trim removed 3 bases at V and 6 bases at J, leaving 13 bases unmatched. CDR3 size: 17 residues.

The rearrangement links TRBV2 to TRBJ2-3; the D gene is possibly TRBD1 (5 bases). The CDR3 consists of 12 residues. V lost 8 bases, J lost 1 base, and 7 bases lay in between. Germline CDR1 and CDR2: SNHLY and FYNNEI. The CDR3 loop reads CASEQGTDTQYF. The DNA of the CDR3 is TGTGCCAGCGAACAGGGCACAGATACGCAGTATTTT.

This clone showed up just once. The V and J genes are TRBV5-1 and TRBJ2-2, with D unclear. Trimming removed 5 bases from V and 8 bases from J, with 13 bases in between. Per germline, CDR1 SGHRS and CDR2 YFSETQ. This CDR3 region has 13 residues. The CDR3 sequence is CASRQFSYGELFF. The CDR3 nucleotides are TGCGCCAGCAGACAGTTCTCATATGGGGAGCTGTTTTTT.

Only one count was recorded for this clone. The J gene is TRBJ2-3, the V gene TRBV27; 10 bases fit TRBD1. Germline loops: CDR1 MNHEY, CDR2 SMNVEV (reference sequence). V lost 5 bases to trimming and J lost 1 base; unmatched junction nucleotides: 6. The CDR3 is made up of 16 amino acids. The DNA for the CDR3 is TGTGCCAGCAGTCGACAGGGGGCTTTAGGCACAGATACGCAGTATTTT. As protein: CASSRQGALGTDTQYF.